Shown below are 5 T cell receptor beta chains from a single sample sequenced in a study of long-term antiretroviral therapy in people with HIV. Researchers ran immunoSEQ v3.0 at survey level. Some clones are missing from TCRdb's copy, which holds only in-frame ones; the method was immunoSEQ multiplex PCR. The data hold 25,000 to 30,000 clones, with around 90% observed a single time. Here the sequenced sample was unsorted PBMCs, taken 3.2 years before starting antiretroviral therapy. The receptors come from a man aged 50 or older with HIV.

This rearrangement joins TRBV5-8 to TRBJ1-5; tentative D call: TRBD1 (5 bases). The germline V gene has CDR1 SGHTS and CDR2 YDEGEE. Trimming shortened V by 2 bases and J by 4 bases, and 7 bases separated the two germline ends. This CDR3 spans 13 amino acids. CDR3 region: CASSLQVNQPQHF. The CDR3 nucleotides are TGTGCCAGCAGCTTACAGGTTAATCAGCCCCAGCATTTT.

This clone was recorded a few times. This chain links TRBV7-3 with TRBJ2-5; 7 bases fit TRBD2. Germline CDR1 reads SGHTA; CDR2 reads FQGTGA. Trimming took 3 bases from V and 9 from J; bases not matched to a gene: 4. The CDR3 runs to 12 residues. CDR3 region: CASSFSGGPQYF. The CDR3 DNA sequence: TGTGCCAGCAGCTTCTCGGGGGGTCCCCAGTACTTC. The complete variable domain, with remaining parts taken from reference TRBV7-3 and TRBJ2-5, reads GAGVSQTPSNKVTEKGKYVELRCDPISGHTALYWYRQSLGQGPEFLIYFQGTGAADDSGLPNDRFFAVRPEGSVSTLKIQRTERGDSAVYLCASSFSGGPQYFGPGTRLLVL.

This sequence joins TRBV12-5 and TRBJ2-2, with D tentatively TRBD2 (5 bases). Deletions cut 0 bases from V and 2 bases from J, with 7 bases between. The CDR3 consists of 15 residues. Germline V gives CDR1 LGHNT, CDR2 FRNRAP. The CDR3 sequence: CASGLVADNTGELFF. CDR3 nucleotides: TGTGCTAGTGGTTTGGTAGCGGATAACACCGGGGAGCTGTTTTTT.

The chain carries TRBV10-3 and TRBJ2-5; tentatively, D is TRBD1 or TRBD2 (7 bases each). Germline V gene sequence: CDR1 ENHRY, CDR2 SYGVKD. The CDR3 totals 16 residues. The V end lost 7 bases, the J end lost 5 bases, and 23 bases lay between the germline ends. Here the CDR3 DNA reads TGTGCCATCACTCCTGGCCAGGGAGGGGGCTTGGAGACCCAGTACTTC. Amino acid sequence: CAITPGQGGGLETQYF.

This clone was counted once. The CDR3 region has the DNA TGTGCCATCAGTGCTGACACCTACGAGCAGTACTTC. Translation gives CAISADTYEQYF. The V call is TRBV10-3, the J call TRBJ2-7, with no clear D. Trimming pared 4 bases from V and 2 bases from J, leaving 6 bases between. There are 12 residues in the CDR3. Germline V gene data show CDR1 as ENHRY and CDR2 as SYGVKD.